In this sample, the clone carrying this T cell receptor beta chain turned up many times. This CDR3 comprises 12 residues. V lost 4 bases and J lost 10, with 11 bases in between. Germline-derived CDR1 and CDR2 are SEHNR and FQNEAQ (reference sequence). Treatment of any kind had been given to no patient before thyroid surgery. TCRdb used MiXCR to call clones anew from the PCR reads. The table lists 14,000 to 15,000 clones, around 25% of them singletons. The source of the sample is a study of metastatic and nonmetastatic thyroid tumors. This chain connects TRBV7-9 to TRBJ2-4; unclear D gene. Sequenced sample: tumor tissue. This TCR was sampled from a female donor with papillary thyroid cancer or a benign thyroid nodule (not recorded which). Some clones in this sample may be carry-over from other donors' samples. The CDR3 region is CASSSGKGIQYF. The CDR3 DNA follows: TGTGCCAGCAGCTCCGGCAAAGGAATTCAGTACTTC.